This TCR beta chain was profiled in a study of CD8+CD57+ T cells in acquired aplastic anemia. The overall study: Sorted CD4+ and CD8+ cells yielded 3.2 ug of DNA on average. The study, taken as a whole, reports: Researchers report that twenty-nine CD8+ CDR3 sequences appeared in both patients and controls.

For CDR3 and TCR beta VDJ profiling, genomic DNA was the template used. TCRdb analysed the reads with MiXCR anew, one entry per CDR3 protein. Among about 190,000 distinct CDR3 sequences listed, roughly 56% were seen once. Germline lookup yields CDR1 DFQATT and CDR2 SNEGSKA (reference sequence). This CDR3 region has 16 residues. Trimming shortened V by 3 bases and J by 0 bases, and 17 bases separated the two germline ends. With regard to this clonotype: Antigen: not known.

The source is a human donor in good health, serving as a control. Input material: sorted CD4+, CD8+, or CD8+CD57+ T cells (not recorded which) from PBMCs. The gene calls are TRBV20-1 and TRBJ2-5; unclear D gene. The CDR3 nucleotides are TGCAGTGCTAGGTCCGACTTTGGTGACGACCAAGAGACCCAGTACTTC. Translated: CSARSDFGDDQETQYF.